The next 32 T cell receptor beta chains were all read from a single sample in a study of cytomegalovirus exposure and HLA in healthy donors. In the PCR, 60 Vbeta and 13 Jbeta primers were used. Data came from immunoSEQ multiplex PCR; TCRdb stores just in-frame clones and leaves some out. The sample has 150,000 to 200,000 clones; roughly 9.5% are singletons. Sequenced: PBMCs. The receptors here all came from a woman aged 25 to 39 in good health and CMV-seropositive.

The chain is built from TRBV15 and TRBJ2-6, with D possibly matching TRBD1 (6 bases). Germline lookup yields CDR1 LNHNV and CDR2 YYDKDF (reference sequence). Deletions cut 1 base from V and 1 base from J, with 8 bases between. The CDR3 length is 16 residues. The DNA for the CDR3 is TGTGCCACCAGCAGAGGCGGACAGTCTGGGGCCAACGTCCTGACTTTC. Its translation is CATSRGGQSGANVLTF.

The gene calls are TRBV10-3 and TRBJ2-5; 11 nucleotides agree with TRBD2. V shed 7 bases, J shed 5 bases, and the junction held 3 bases outside the gene matches. The CDR3 contains 13 residues. The germline gives CDR1 ENHRY, CDR2 SYGVKD. Here the CDR3 DNA reads TGTGCCATCAAACTAGCGGGAGAGGAGACCCAGTACTTC. This codes for CAIKLAGEETQYF.

The table lists this clone with a few counts. Written as DNA, the CDR3 is TGTGCCAGCTCTCCCCGACTAGCCGTGACATACGAGCAGTACTTC. Protein: CASSPRLAVTYEQYF. The chain joins TRBV27 to TRBJ2-7, with 7 bases identical to TRBD2. The J segment lost 4 bases and the V segment lost 8 bases, leaving 14 bases of the junction unmatched. CDR1 is MNHEY, CDR2 SMNVEV, per germline (reference sequence). The CDR3 is made up of 15 amino acids.

This clone has only a few counts. The chain combines TRBV6-5 with TRBJ2-2; D uncertain. This CDR3 has 13 residues. Trimming pared 0 bases from V and 4 bases from J, leaving 3 bases between. CDR1 is MNHEY, CDR2 SVGAGI, per germline. DNA for the CDR3: TGTGCCAGCAGTTACTCCAGCACCGGGGAGCTGTTTTTT. This translates into CASSYSSTGELFF.

This clone appeared a few times. This chain links TRBV5-1 with TRBJ2-1; possibly TRBD1 for D (5 bases). Per the germline V gene, CDR1 is SGHRS and CDR2 is YFSETQ. CDR3 length: 15 residues. The germline V and J ends were trimmed by 4 bases and 4 bases, with 15 bases remaining between them. In DNA form, the CDR3 reads TGCGCCAGCAGCCTCGATTGGACACCATACAATGAGCAGTTCTTC. It encodes CASSLDWTPYNEQFF. The variable domain in full, completed from reference TRBV5-1 and TRBJ2-1, reads KAGVTQTPRYLIKTRGQQVTLSCSPISGHRSVSWYQQTPGQGLQFLFEYFSETQRNKGNFPGRFSGRQFSNSRSEMNVSTLELGDSALYLCASSLDWTPYNEQFFGPGTRLTVL.

Only a few counts were recorded for this clone. The J gene is TRBJ1-1, the V gene TRBV4-1; 7 nucleotides align to TRBD1. The V gene's germline CDR1 is MGHRA and CDR2 YSYEKL. V was clipped by 0 bases and J by 3 bases; unmatched bases: 13. The CDR3 spans 18 residues. CDR3: CASSQEVQGVGVYTEAFF. The DNA for the CDR3 is TGCGCCAGCAGCCAAGAAGTCCAGGGGGTTGGGGTGTACACTGAAGCTTTCTTT.

This clone came up a few times. The rearrangement links TRBV15 to TRBJ2-7, with D maybe TRBD1 (5 bases). V was trimmed by 3 bases and J by 6 bases, leaving 12 bases between them. This CDR3 comprises 13 residues. Germline assignment: CDR1 LNHNV and CDR2 YYDKDF (reference sequence). CDR3 residues: CATSRTTGSEQYF. The CDR3 coding sequence is TGTGCCACCAGCAGGACCACAGGTTCCGAGCAGTACTTC.

This rearrangement joins TRBV9 to TRBJ2-2, with TRBD2 as a possible D gene (7 bases). Germline V gene data show CDR1 as SGDLS and CDR2 as YYNGEE. Trimming shortened V by 3 bases and J by 3 bases, and 15 bases separated the two germline ends. The CDR3 sequence is 16 residues long. DNA for the CDR3: TGTGCCAGCAGCGCGCAGGGGAGGGGGTACACCGGGGAGCTGTTTTTT. This sequence encodes CASSAQGRGYTGELFF. Looking up the rest from reference TRBV9 and TRBJ2-2 gives the full variable domain: DSGVTQTPKHLITATGQRVTLRCSPRSGDLSVYWYQQSLDQGLQFLIQYYNGEERAKGNILERFSAQQFPDLHSELNLSSLELGDSALYFCASSAQGRGYTGELFFGEGSRLTVL.

This clone was observed a few times. J is TRBJ2-2 and V is TRBV2, with a tentative D call TRBD2 (7 bases). The CDR3 totals 16 residues. Trimming removed 5 bases from V and 5 bases from J, with 18 bases in between. Germline V CDR1 and CDR2: SNHLY, FYNNEI. The CDR3 sequence: CASSRGGPRLTGELFF. In nucleotides, the CDR3 is TGTGCCAGCAGTAGGGGGGGGCCCAGACTTACCGGGGAGCTGTTTTTT.

J is TRBJ1-6 and V is TRBV2, with 8 positions matching TRBD1. From germline, CDR1 is SNHLY and CDR2 FYNNEI. Unmatched junction bases numbered 4, after V lost 1 base and J lost 14 bases. The CDR3 is 13 amino acids. The CDR3 protein is CASSEDRGRTLHF. For the CDR3, the DNA is TGTGCCAGCAGTGAAGACAGGGGGAGGACCCTCCACTTT.

The genes are TRBV25-1 and TRBJ2-3; 7 bases match TRBD1. Germline CDR1 and CDR2: MGHDK and SYGVNS. Trimming removed 1 base from V and 1 base from J; junction bases left unmatched: 5. This CDR3 has 16 residues. The CDR3 protein is CASSELTRGRTDTQYF. In nucleotides, the CDR3 is TGTGCCAGCAGTGAATTAACAAGGGGGCGCACAGATACGCAGTATTTT.

The J gene is TRBJ1-2, the V gene TRBV5-6, with D possibly matching TRBD1 (5 bases). This CDR3 comprises 13 residues. V dropped 0 bases and J dropped 6 bases, with 9 bases sitting between them. The germline CDR1 and CDR2 sequences are SGHDT and YYEEEE. The CDR3 here is CASSLGQGDGYTF. The CDR3 bases are TGTGCCAGCAGCTTGGGCCAGGGCGATGGCTACACCTTC.

This chain joins TRBV5-4 and TRBJ2-2, with TRBD2 identical over 7 bases. Germline CDR1 reads SGHNT; CDR2 reads YYREEE (reference sequence). The CDR3 length is 17 residues. The trim removed 4 bases at V and 1 base at J, leaving 10 bases unmatched. For the CDR3, the DNA is TGTGCCAGCAGCGGGGGACTGCCGGGGGGGAACACCGGGGAGCTGTTTTTT. Protein product: CASSGGLPGGNTGELFF.

In this sample, this clone turned up a few times. The chain uses TRBV29-1 and TRBJ2-7, with TRBD2 matching over 8 bases. Germline V gene sequence: CDR1 SQVTM, CDR2 ANQGSEA. The CDR3 spans 11 residues. V was clipped by 6 bases and J by 9 bases; unmatched bases: 7. As DNA, the CDR3 is TGCAGCGTGGAGGGGAGCGGGAGGCAGTACTTC. Protein: CSVEGSGRQYF.

V and J are TRBV29-1 and TRBJ2-3, with D possibly being TRBD2 (6 bases). Trimming stripped 0 bases from V and 4 bases from J, with 8 bases between. CDR1 is SQVTM, CDR2 ANQGSEA, per germline. The CDR3 is 13 residues long. The CDR3 sequence: CSVEEGGADTQYF. CDR3 coding DNA: TGCAGCGTTGAAGAAGGAGGGGCAGATACGCAGTATTTT.

The chain joins TRBV4-2 to TRBJ2-1; D may be TRBD2 (6 bases). V was trimmed by 4 bases and J by 6 bases, leaving 16 bases between them. The CDR3 covers 15 residues. Germline V gene lookup returns CDR1 LGHNA and CDR2 YNFKEQ. The CDR3 is CASSPRELGVNEQFF. The CDR3 nucleotides read TGTGCCAGCAGCCCCCGGGAGCTAGGTGTCAATGAGCAGTTCTTC.

The sample holds a few counts of this clone. This chain connects TRBV14 to TRBJ1-3, with TRBD1 identical over 9 bases. V dropped 3 bases and J dropped 4; count of bases not matched to a gene: 7. Germline CDR1 is SGHDN and CDR2 is FVKESK. There are 16 residues in the CDR3. The CDR3 coding sequence is TGTGCCAGCAGCCACTGGACAGGGGTGGTCGGAAACACCATATATTTT. This gives the protein CASSHWTGVVGNTIYF.

The J gene is TRBJ1-4, the V gene TRBV4-1; 8 positions match TRBD1. Per the germline V gene, CDR1 is MGHRA and CDR2 is YSYEKL. This CDR3 spans 17 amino acids. V was clipped by 0 bases and J by 4 bases; unmatched bases: 7. CDR3 sequence: CASSQDEQGDYNEKLFF. The DNA for the CDR3 is TGCGCCAGCAGCCAAGATGAACAGGGGGACTATAATGAAAAACTGTTTTTT.

The genes are TRBV15 and TRBJ1-4; D is unresolved. This CDR3 comprises 15 residues. Looked up from germline, CDR1 is LNHNV and CDR2 is YYDKDF (reference sequence). V lost 2 bases to trimming and J lost 8 bases, with 15 bases between them. CDR3 bases: TGTGCCACCAGCAGAATGACTTTCCCGGAGGAAAAACTGTTTTTT. Translation: CATSRMTFPEEKLFF.

This clone was seen more than once but under ten times. CDR3 in amino acids: CASSLVLNTEAFF. CDR3 DNA sequence: TGTGCCAGCAGCTTAGTTCTAAACACTGAAGCTTTCTTT. The genes are TRBV11-2 and TRBJ1-1; no firm D call. V lost 1 base and J 2 bases, leaving 5 bases between the germline ends. Germline loops: CDR1 SGHAT, CDR2 FQNNGV. The CDR3 is 13 residues long.

The table lists this clone with a few counts. The chain combines TRBV5-4 with TRBJ2-7; 10 bases align to TRBD2. The germline CDR1 and CDR2 sequences are SGHNT and YYREEE (reference sequence). The trim removed 3 bases at V and 3 bases at J, leaving 6 bases unmatched. The CDR3 contains 15 residues. Here the CDR3 reads CASSSRSSGSYEQYF. The CDR3 DNA is TGTGCCAGCAGCTCCCGTTCTAGCGGGAGCTACGAGCAGTACTTC.

This clone came up a few times. V and J are TRBV5-1 and TRBJ2-7; 7 bases are a match to TRBD1. Germline loops: CDR1 SGHRS, CDR2 YFSETQ. V shed 0 bases and J 0 bases; nucleotides not matched to a gene: 3. CDR3 length: 15 amino acids. The CDR3 loop reads CASSLVGQSSYEQYF. DNA for the CDR3: TGCGCCAGCAGCTTGGTGGGACAGAGCTCCTACGAGCAGTACTTC.

This rearrangement joins TRBV19 to TRBJ2-3, with 12 bases matching TRBD1. This CDR3 region has 16 residues. Germline values: CDR1 LNHDA, CDR2 SQIVND (reference sequence). The junction had 7 bases not matched to a gene; V was cut back by 3 bases and J by 6 bases. CDR3 coding DNA: TGTGCCAGTAGTATTCGGGGACAGGGGGCATCGGATACGCAGTATTTT. As protein: CASSIRGQGASDTQYF.

This clone has a handful of counts. The rearrangement joins TRBV27 to TRBJ1-1; 8 positions agree with TRBD1. V gave up 5 bases and J gave up 3 bases; unmatched junction bases: 8. The CDR3 length is 15 residues. The germline gives CDR1 MNHEY, CDR2 SMNVEV (reference sequence). Written as DNA, the CDR3 is TGTGCCAGCAGTCCCAACGGACAGGGTTACACTGAAGCTTTCTTT. Its translation: CASSPNGQGYTEAFF.

This chain connects TRBV9 to TRBJ2-3, with 10 bases lining up with TRBD2. The CDR3 sequence is 18 residues long. After removal of 0 bases from V and 3 bases from J, the junction contained 10 bases not matched to a gene. From germline, CDR1 is SGDLS and CDR2 YYNGEE. The CDR3 sequence is CASSVGVPGLARTDTQYF. As DNA, the CDR3 is TGTGCCAGCAGCGTAGGGGTGCCGGGACTAGCGAGGACAGATACGCAGTATTTT.

This sequence joins TRBV5-1 and TRBJ2-1, with TRBD2 as a possible D gene (5 bases). CDR1 and CDR2 from the germline V gene are SGHRS and YFSETQ. Trimming left V 0 bases short and J 7 bases short, with 8 bases between. The CDR3 consists of 13 residues. The CDR3 DNA is TGCGCCAGCAGCTTGGTACCGGGGAATGAGCAGTTCTTC. Translated: CASSLVPGNEQFF. Full variable domain (rest looked up from reference TRBV5-1 and TRBJ2-1): KAGVTQTPRYLIKTRGQQVTLSCSPISGHRSVSWYQQTPGQGLQFLFEYFSETQRNKGNFPGRFSGRQFSNSRSEMNVSTLELGDSALYLCASSLVPGNEQFFGPGTRLTVL.

In nucleotides, the CDR3 is TGTGCCAGCAGCTTGGGGCTAGCGGGAACCCAAGAGACCCAGTACTTC. Its protein is CASSLGLAGTQETQYF. J is TRBJ2-5 and V is TRBV11-2; 9 bases fit TRBD2. The V and J ends lost 3 bases and 1 base, in that order; junction bases with no gene match: 6. The CDR3 is 16 residues long. Per the germline V gene, CDR1 is SGHAT and CDR2 is FQNNGV. Filled out from reference TRBV11-2 and TRBJ2-5, the complete variable domain reads EAGVAQSPRYKIIEKRQSVAFWCNPISGHATLYWYQQILGQGPKLLIQFQNNGVVDDSQLPKDRFSAERLKGVDSTLKIQPAKLEDSAVYLCASSLGLAGTQETQYFGPGTRLLVL.

This clone was counted between two and nine times. This chain connects TRBV6-5 to TRBJ2-1, with TRBD1 matching over 7 bases. The V and J ends lost 4 bases and 2 bases, in that order; junction bases with no gene match: 5. The CDR3 is 15 amino acids. Germline values: CDR1 MNHEY, CDR2 SVGAGI. CDR3 residues: CASSSDRAPYNEQFF. The CDR3 DNA follows: TGTGCCAGCAGTTCCGACAGGGCACCCTACAATGAGCAGTTCTTC.

The V gene is TRBV7-9, the J gene TRBJ2-3; weak D call: TRBD1 (5 bases). There are 14 residues in the CDR3. Germline V gene sequence: CDR1 SEHNR, CDR2 FQNEAQ (reference sequence). The V gene lost 1 base and the J gene lost 8 bases, with 13 bases spanning the gap. The CDR3 nucleotides are TGTGCCAGCAGCTTAGAAGGGGCATCGGGTACGCAGTATTTT. It is translated as CASSLEGASGTQYF.

V is TRBV6-1 and J is TRBJ1-5, with D possibly being TRBD1 (5 bases). With 5 bases removed from V and 8 bases from J, the gap between germline ends came to 16 bases. CDR1 is MNHNS and CDR2 is SASEGT in the germline V gene. CDR3 length equals 14 residues. This CDR3 is CASSFDGGVKPQHF. CDR3 nucleotide sequence: TGTGCCAGCAGTTTCGACGGGGGAGTAAAGCCCCAGCATTTT.

The chain recombines TRBV7-2 with TRBJ2-1; D is unresolved. This CDR3 contains 13 residues. In germline, CDR1 is SGHTA, CDR2 FQGNSA. V was cut by 1 base and J by 6 bases, with 7 bases left in between. The CDR3 protein is CASSLVVPNEQFF. CDR3 coding DNA: TGTGCCAGCAGCTTAGTAGTTCCCAATGAGCAGTTCTTC.

There are a few counts of this clone. The gene calls are TRBV13 and TRBJ2-3, with 9 bases matching TRBD2. Losses at the gene ends were 6 bases for V and 0 bases for J; bases not matched to a gene: 13. Looked up from germline, CDR1 is PRHDT and CDR2 is FYEKMQ (reference sequence). The CDR3 length is 18 residues. The CDR3: CASSPTSGPTWSTDTQYF. CDR3 coding DNA: TGTGCCAGCAGTCCAACTAGCGGGCCCACATGGAGCACAGATACGCAGTATTTT.